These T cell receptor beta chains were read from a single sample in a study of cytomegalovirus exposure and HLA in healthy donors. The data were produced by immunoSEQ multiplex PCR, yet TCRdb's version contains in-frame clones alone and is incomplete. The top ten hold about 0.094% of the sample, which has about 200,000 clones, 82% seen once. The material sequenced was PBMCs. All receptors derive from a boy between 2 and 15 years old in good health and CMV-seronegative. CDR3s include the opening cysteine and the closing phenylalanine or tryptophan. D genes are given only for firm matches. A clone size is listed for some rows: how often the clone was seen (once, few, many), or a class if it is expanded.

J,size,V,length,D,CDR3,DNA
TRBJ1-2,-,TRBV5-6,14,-,CASSLGQGNYGYTF,TGTGCCAGCAGCTTGGGGCAGGGCAACTATGGCTACACCTTC
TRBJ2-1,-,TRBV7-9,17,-,CASSDPGGQTSYNEQFF,TGTGCCAGCAGCGACCCGGGGGGCCAGACCTCCTACAATGAGCAGTTCTTC
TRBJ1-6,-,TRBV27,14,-,CASRLQGTNPPLHF,TGTGCCAGCAGGCTACAGGGTACTAATCCACCCCTCCACTTT
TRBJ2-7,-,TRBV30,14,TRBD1,CAWRRNLQGYEQYF,TGTGCCTGGAGGAGGAATCTACAGGGGTACGAGCAGTACTTC
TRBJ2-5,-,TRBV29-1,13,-,CSVGGLALQTQYF,TGCAGCGTTGGGGGCCTCGCTCTACAGACCCAGTACTTC
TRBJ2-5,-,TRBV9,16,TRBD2,CASSPGGVAGPETQYF,TGTGCCAGCAGCCCGGGGGGGGTAGCGGGGCCAGAGACCCAGTACTTC
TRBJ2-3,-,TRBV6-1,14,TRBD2,CASPRDYLTDTQYF,TGTGCCAGCCCCCGGGACTACCTCACAGATACGCAGTATTTT
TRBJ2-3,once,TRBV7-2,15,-,CASSALGGSTDTQYF,TGTGCCAGCAGCGCGCTTGGCGGTTCCACAGATACGCAGTATTTT
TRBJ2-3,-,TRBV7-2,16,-,CASSLSPLADTDTQYF,TGTGCCAGCAGCTTAAGTCCCCTAGCCGACACAGATACGCAGTATTTT
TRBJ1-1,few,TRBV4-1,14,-,CASSQEFPSRVAFF,TGCGCCAGCAGCCAAGAGTTTCCCTCCAGGGTAGCTTTCTTT
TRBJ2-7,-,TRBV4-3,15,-,CASSPTGSRGYEQYF,TGCGCCAGCAGCCCGACAGGATCCCGAGGCTACGAGCAGTACTTC
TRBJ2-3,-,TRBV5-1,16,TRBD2,CASSLASGGGGDAQYF,TGCGCCAGCAGCTTGGCCTCGGGGGGGGGAGGCGACGCGCAGTATTTT
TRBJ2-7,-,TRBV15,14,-,CATSRDLGGYEQYF,TGTGCCACCAGCAGAGATCTCGGGGGCTACGAGCAGTACTTC
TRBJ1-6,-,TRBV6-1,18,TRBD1,CASSEAVRRTGYNSPLHF,TGTGCCAGCAGTGAAGCGGTGAGGAGGACAGGGTATAATTCACCCCTCCACTTT
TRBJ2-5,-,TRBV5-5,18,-,CASSPVGGGGYGRETQYF,TGTGCCAGCAGCCCGGTTGGAGGCGGCGGCTACGGACGAGAGACCCAGTACTTC
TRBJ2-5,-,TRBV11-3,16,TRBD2,CASSLVAGTSGETQYF,TGTGCCAGCAGCTTAGTCGCCGGGACTAGCGGAGAGACCCAGTACTTC
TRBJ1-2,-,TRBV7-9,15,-,CASSITGQDNYGYTF,TGTGCCAGCAGCATAACTGGGCAGGATAACTATGGCTACACCTTC
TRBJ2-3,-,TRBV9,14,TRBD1,CASSSQGSTDTQYF,TGTGCCAGCAGCTCACAGGGGAGCACAGATACGCAGTATTTT
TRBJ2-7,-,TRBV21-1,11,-,CPLGRSYEQYF,TGTCCCCTGGGCAGATCCTACGAGCAGTACTTC
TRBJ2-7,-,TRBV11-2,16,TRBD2,CASSLLTSGGAGEQYF,TGTGCCAGCAGCCTTCTGACTAGCGGGGGGGCAGGCGAGCAGTACTTC
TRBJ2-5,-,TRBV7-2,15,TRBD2,CASSLGGGSQETQYF,TGTGCCAGCAGCTTAGGGGGGGGTAGTCAAGAGACCCAGTACTTC
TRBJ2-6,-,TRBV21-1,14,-,CASPGDSGANVLTF,TGTGCCAGCCCAGGGGACTCTGGGGCCAACGTCCTGACTTTC
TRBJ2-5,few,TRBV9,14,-,CASSVGNSKETQYF,TGTGCCAGCAGCGTAGGGAATAGCAAGGAGACCCAGTACTTC
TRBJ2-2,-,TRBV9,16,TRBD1,CASSVRSGTGIVELFF,TGTGCCAGCAGCGTGCGCTCCGGGACAGGGATCGTGGAGCTGTTTTTT
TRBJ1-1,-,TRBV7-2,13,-,CASSLPVGGWAFF,TGTGCCAGCAGCCTCCCGGTCGGGGGGTGGGCTTTCTTT
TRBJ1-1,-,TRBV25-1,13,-,CASIISGYGEAFF,TGTGCCAGCATTATAAGCGGGTACGGTGAAGCTTTCTTT
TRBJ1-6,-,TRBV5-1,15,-,CASSLVRGYNSPLHF,TGCGCCAGCAGCTTGGTCAGGGGTTATAATTCACCCCTCCACTTT
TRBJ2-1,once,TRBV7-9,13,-,CASSSDTYNEQFF,TGTGCCAGCAGCTCGGACACGTACAATGAGCAGTTCTTC
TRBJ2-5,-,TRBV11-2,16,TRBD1,CASSLDPRGREGAQYF,TGTGCCAGCAGCTTAGATCCCAGGGGGCGCGAGGGGGCCCAGTACTTC
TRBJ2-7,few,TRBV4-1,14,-,CASSQAPQGYEQYF,TGCGCCAGCAGCCAAGCCCCCCAGGGGTACGAGCAGTACTTC
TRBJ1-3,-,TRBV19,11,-,CASTVGNTIYF,TGTGCCAGTACCGTAGGAAACACCATATATTTT
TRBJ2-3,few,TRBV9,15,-,CASSVGGDRTDTQYF,TGTGCCAGCAGCGTAGGGGGGGACCGCACAGATACGCAGTATTTT
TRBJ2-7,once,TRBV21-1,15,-,CASQVTGQGFIEQYF,TGTGCCAGCCAGGTAACGGGACAGGGATTTATCGAGCAGTACTTC
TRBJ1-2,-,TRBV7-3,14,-,CASSLRAGNYGYTF,TGTGCCAGCAGCTTACGGGCAGGGAACTATGGCTACACCTTC
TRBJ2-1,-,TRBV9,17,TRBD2,CASSVGTSGGWGYEQFF,TGTGCCAGCAGCGTAGGCACTAGCGGGGGGTGGGGTTATGAGCAGTTCTTC
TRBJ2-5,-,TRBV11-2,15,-,CASSLWGAPSGTQYF,TGTGCCAGCAGCTTATGGGGCGCCCCCTCCGGGACCCAGTACTTC
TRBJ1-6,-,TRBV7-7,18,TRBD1,CASRSGQVPACYNSPLHF,TGTGCTAGCAGATCTGGACAGGTCCCAGCGTGCTATAATTCACCCCTCCACTTT
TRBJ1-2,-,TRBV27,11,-,CASTLNYGYTF,TGTGCCAGCACCCTAAACTATGGCTACACCTTC
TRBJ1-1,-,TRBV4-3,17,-,CASSQDWGGGGYTEAFF,TGCGCCAGCAGCCAAGATTGGGGCGGGGGGGGGTACACTGAAGCTTTCTTT
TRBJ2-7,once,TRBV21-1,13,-,CASRGQGEYEQYF,TGTGCCAGCAGGGGACAGGGAGAATACGAGCAGTACTTC
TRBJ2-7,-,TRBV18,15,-,CASSRSGGRWGEQYF,TGTGCCAGCTCAAGATCCGGGGGGCGGTGGGGCGAGCAGTACTTC
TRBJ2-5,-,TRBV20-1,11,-,CSVEREETQYF,TGCAGTGTAGAGCGGGAAGAGACCCAGTACTTC
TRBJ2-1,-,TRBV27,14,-,CASSSSGGYNEQFF,TGTGCCAGCAGTTCCTCCGGAGGATACAATGAGCAGTTCTTC
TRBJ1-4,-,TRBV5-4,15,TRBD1,CASSNWTGLNEKLFF,TGTGCCAGCAGCAACTGGACAGGGCTAAATGAAAAACTGTTTTTT
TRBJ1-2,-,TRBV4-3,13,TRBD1,CASSQRTGNGYTF,TGCGCCAGCAGCCAACGGACAGGGAACGGCTACACCTTC
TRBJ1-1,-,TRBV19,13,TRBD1,CASSRTGLSQAFF,TGTGCCAGTAGCCGGACAGGGTTGAGTCAAGCTTTCTTT
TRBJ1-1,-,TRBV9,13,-,CASSVSLNTEAFF,TGTGCCAGCAGCGTAAGTCTAAACACTGAAGCTTTCTTT
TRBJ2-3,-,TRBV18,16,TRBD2,CASSPRHSGATDTQYF,TGTGCCAGCTCACCCCGACACAGCGGGGCAACAGATACGCAGTATTTT
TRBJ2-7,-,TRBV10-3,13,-,CASGGGGTYEQYF,TGTGCCTCGGGGGGCGGGGGAACCTACGAGCAGTACTTC
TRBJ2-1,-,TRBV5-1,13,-,CASSLELAVKQFF,TGCGCCAGCAGCTTGGAATTAGCGGTGAAACAGTTCTTC
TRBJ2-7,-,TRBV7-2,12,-,CASSLYTYEQYF,TGTGCCAGCAGCTTATACACCTACGAGCAGTACTTC
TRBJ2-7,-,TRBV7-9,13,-,CASSLDTYYEQYF,TGTGCCAGCAGCTTAGACACCTACTACGAGCAGTACTTC